This T cell receptor beta chain is drawn from a study of T-cell memory formation after mild COVID-19. Study in general: TCR clustering was largely donor specific.

This clonotype was counted between two and nine times. Its antigen remains unknown. TCRdb fed the 5' RACE reads into MiXCR, producing one record per CDR3 protein. The sample contains about 55,000 distinct CDR3 sequences, around 30% of which appear only once. Study results and caveats: The study found contracting CD4+ clones mainly in CM and EM and contracting CD8+ clones in EMRA. Clones shrinking from day 15 to 85 showed even CD4/CD8 mixes; later expanders tilted CD4+. Some SARS-CoV-2-responding clones were already detected in memory before infection.

Germline loops: CDR1 SGHRS, CDR2 YFSETQ. Trimming removed 3 bases from V and 0 bases from J, with 9 bases in between. The CDR3 is 14 residues long. Specimen: PBMCs or a T cell subset sorted from them (not recorded which). J is TRBJ1-1 and V is TRBV5-1; D unresolved. The sequence derives from a man aged 18-30 years who had mild COVID-19 (a few samples of this study predate the infection). Cell type and time point are not known. In DNA form, the CDR3 reads TGCGCCAGCAGCTGGGGTCAAATGAACACTGAAGCTTTCTTT. This gives the protein CASSWGQMNTEAFF.